This TCR beta chain was recovered during a study of glioma-infiltrating T cells after dendritic cell vaccination. At the level of the study: Patients received three intradermal dendritic cell vaccine injections at biweekly intervals. Study results and limitations: Patients with more pretreatment TILs had longer time to progression and survival.

A remark on this clone: Antigen specificity is unknown.

TCRdb's table, derived via immunoSEQ multiplex PCR, lists solely in-frame clones and lacks some. The sample lists tens of thousands of clones, more than 75% seen once, with about 8.1% in the top ten. The sample's time point: after dendritic cell vaccination, including at tumor progression/relapse. Selection required adequate fresh-frozen tumor tissue plus more than two years' survival data. Before vaccination, two weeks after the third vaccination, and at progression, PBMC were collected. This CDR3 has 14 residues. Deletions cut 5 bases from V and 5 bases from J, with 15 bases between. Germline V gives CDR1 SEHNR, CDR2 FQNEAQ (reference sequence).

The gene calls are TRBV7-9 and TRBJ1-1; TRBD1 might be the D (5 bases). Source: blood, taken after dendritic cell vaccination. The sequence was obtained from a human donor with glioblastoma. The CDR3 DNA reads as TGTGCCAGCAGCCCCCACACAGGTGGAACTGAAGCTTTCTTT. Its translation is CASSPHTGGTEAFF.